In this sample, the clone carrying this T cell receptor beta chain turned up many times. The antigen is undetermined. The data were taken from a study of T-cell memory formation after mild COVID-19. The CDR3 totals 12 residues. V was trimmed by 4 bases and J by 8 bases, leaving 10 bases between them. Germline V gene data show CDR1 as SGHRS and CDR2 as YFSETQ. Using its own MiXCR run on the 5' RACE reads, TCRdb lists one record per CDR3 protein. The table records tens of thousands of distinct CDR3 sequences, approximately 13% of them present only once. Broader study findings: Pre-infection memory already had some responding clones, implying cross-reactive memory joined.

This TCR derives from an adult woman who had mild COVID-19 (a few samples of this study predate the infection). Cell type and time point are not known. This chain connects TRBV5-1 to TRBJ2-1; D gene ambiguous. Sequencing was carried out using PBMCs or a T cell subset sorted from them (not recorded which). For the CDR3, the DNA is TGCGCCAGCAGCCGCTGGGCGGATGAGCAGTTCTTC. Residues: CASSRWADEQFF.